These 7 T cell receptor beta chains were sequenced from one sample in a study of cytomegalovirus exposure and HLA in healthy donors (dated by TCRdb to 2016 to 2017). The library was produced with the immunoSEQ multiplex PCR assay. For the multiplex PCR, a mixture combining 60 forward primers for TCR Vbeta segments and 13 reverse primers for TCR Jbeta segments was used. This is the immuneACCESS table as TCRdb keeps it, with only in-frame sequences that have V and J called. A part of the clones is gone; compared with another copy, unresolved V genes explain less than half, and the rest is unexplained. The table for this sample shows 140,000 to 150,000 clones. The ten largest clones take up approximately 0.88% of the sample. Sequenced: PBMCs. The origin of the receptors is a male donor in good health and CMV-seronegative.

The chain carries TRBV7-6 and TRBJ2-1; a possible D gene is TRBD1 (5 bases). The CDR3 is 15 amino acids. CDR1 is SGHVS and CDR2 is FNYEAQ in the germline V gene. With 1 base removed from V and 2 bases from J, the gap between germline ends came to 9 bases. The CDR3, as DNA: TGTGCCAGCAGCTTAGAGGCCAGGGCCTACAATGAGCAGTTCTTC. Residues: CASSLEARAYNEQFF. Variable domain in full (rest from reference TRBV7-6 and TRBJ2-1): GAGVSQSPRYKVTKRGQDVALRCDPISGHVSLYWYRQALGQGPEFLTYFNYEAQQDKSGLPNDRFSAERPEGSISTLTIQRTEQRDSAMYRCASSLEARAYNEQFFGPGTRLTVL.

The chain uses TRBV11-3 and TRBJ2-1, with unresolved D. The length of the CDR3 is 13 residues. Germline-derived CDR1 and CDR2 are SGHNT and YENEEA. Trimming took off 5 bases at V and 13 bases at J, with 18 bases between the two ends. The CDR3 coding sequence is TGTGCCAGCAGCAGCTTCCCGGGTGGTGACCAGTTCTTC. Translated: CASSSFPGGDQFF.

The chain links TRBV5-1 to TRBJ2-1; D possibly corresponds to TRBD1 (5 bases). CDR3 size: 15 residues. V lost 3 bases and J 7 bases, leaving 17 bases between the germline ends. CDR1 and CDR2 from the germline V gene are SGHRS and YFSETQ. The CDR3 DNA follows: TGCGCCAGCAGCTACTATATGGGGCAGAGGAATGAGCAGTTCTTC. Its translation is CASSYYMGQRNEQFF.

The V and J genes are TRBV11-3 and TRBJ1-6; 8 bases are shared with TRBD1. Trimming at V came to 4 bases and at J to 9 bases, leaving 5 bases not matched to a gene. Germline V gene sequence: CDR1 SGHNT, CDR2 YENEEA. This CDR3 comprises 14 residues. The CDR3: CASSSGQGGSPLHF. CDR3 DNA: TGTGCCAGCAGCTCCGGACAGGGTGGTTCACCCCTCCACTTT.

The J gene is TRBJ1-5, the V gene TRBV18, with D possibly being TRBD1 (6 bases). The CDR3 is 15 residues long. V lost 4 bases and J 5 bases, leaving 15 bases between the germline ends. CDR1 and CDR2 from the germline V gene are KGHSH and LQKENI. CDR3 in amino acids: CASSQARGSYQPQHF. The CDR3 coding sequence is TGTGCCAGCTCACAAGCGAGGGGGTCCTATCAGCCCCAGCATTTT. The full variable domain, rest sourced from reference TRBV18 and TRBJ1-5, is NAGVMQNPRHLVRRRGQEARLRCSPMKGHSHVYWYRQLPEEGLKFMVYLQKENIIDESGMPKERFSAEFPKEGPSILRIQQVVRGDSAAYFCASSQARGSYQPQHFGDGTRLSIL.

V usage is TRBV6-5 and J usage is TRBJ2-1; 10 nucleotides align to TRBD2. Germline V lookup: CDR1 MNHEY, CDR2 SVGAGI. Trimming took 7 bases from V and 8 from J; bases not matched to a gene: 5. The CDR3 length is 13 residues. In nucleotides, the CDR3 is TGTGCCAGCACCCTAGCGGGAGTCGATGAGCAGTTCTTC. It encodes CASTLAGVDEQFF.

The chain couples TRBV5-6 to TRBJ1-2; 10 bases fit TRBD1. Germline CDR1 is SGHDT and CDR2 is YYEEEE. The CDR3 is made up of 16 amino acids. V trimming: 6 bases; J trimming: 2 bases; junction bases outside the gene matches: 10. The DNA for the CDR3 is TGTGCCAGCACACCTTATGGGGACAGGGGCAACTATGGCTACACCTTC. Amino acid sequence: CASTPYGDRGNYGYTF.